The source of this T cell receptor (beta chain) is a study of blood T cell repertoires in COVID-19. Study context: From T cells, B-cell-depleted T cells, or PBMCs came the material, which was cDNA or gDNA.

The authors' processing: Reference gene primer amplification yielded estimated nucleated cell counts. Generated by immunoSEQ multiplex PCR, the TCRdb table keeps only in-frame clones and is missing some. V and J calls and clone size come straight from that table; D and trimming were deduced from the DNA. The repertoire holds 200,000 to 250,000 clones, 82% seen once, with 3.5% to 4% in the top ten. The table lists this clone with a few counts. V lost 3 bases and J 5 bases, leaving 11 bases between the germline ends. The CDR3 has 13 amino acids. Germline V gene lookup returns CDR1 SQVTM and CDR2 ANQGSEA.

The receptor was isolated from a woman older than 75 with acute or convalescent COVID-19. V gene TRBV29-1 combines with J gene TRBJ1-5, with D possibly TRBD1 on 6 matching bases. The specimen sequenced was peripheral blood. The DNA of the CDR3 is TGCAGCGTTGAGGACAGCTCGTATCAGCCCCAGCATTTT. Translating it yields CSVEDSSYQPQHF.